These 11 T cell receptor beta chains share one sample of origin, sequenced in a study of blood T cell repertoires in COVID-19. Clones were read by immunoSEQ multiplex PCR, and TCRdb kept only the in-frame ones, dropping some. The top ten clones hold roughly an eighth of a sample with around 130,000 clones, less than 85% of them seen once. Source material: peripheral blood. The origin of the receptors is a woman in her fifties or sixties with acute or convalescent COVID-19.

CDR3 residues: CSAKGAGGYTF. The CDR3 DNA is TGCAGCGCAAAGGGGGCAGGAGGCTACACCTTC. V is TRBV29-1 and J is TRBJ1-2; 7 bases are a match to TRBD1. Germline V CDR1 and CDR2: SQVTM, ANQGSEA. The CDR3 consists of 11 residues. V shed 7 bases, J shed 8 bases, and the junction held 7 bases outside the gene matches.

The chain combines TRBV24-1 with TRBJ1-1, with 7 bases aligning to TRBD1. The V gene's germline CDR1 is KGHDR and CDR2 SFDVKD. The V segment lost 7 bases and the J segment 1 base; nucleotides outside the gene matches: 2. The CDR3 spans 13 residues. The CDR3 bases are TGTGCCACCAGGACAGGGTCGAACACTGAAGCTTTCTTT. This codes for CATRTGSNTEAFF.

The rearrangement links TRBV24-1 to TRBJ2-3; TRBD1 is a possible D gene (6 bases). The germline V gene has CDR1 KGHDR and CDR2 SFDVKD. The CDR3 consists of 15 residues. V lost 0 bases and J lost 6, with 12 bases in between. CDR3: CATSDLSDSSDTQYF. The CDR3, as DNA: TGTGCCACCAGTGATTTGTCGGACAGTTCCGATACGCAGTATTTT.

V is TRBV11-3 and J is TRBJ2-2; unclear D gene. Trimming cost V 4 bases and J 3 bases, with 15 bases left between them. The CDR3 spans 16 residues. Germline assignment: CDR1 SGHNT and CDR2 YENEEA. In DNA form, the CDR3 reads TGTGCCAGCAGCTCTCGCTCACCAGGCGACACCGGGGAGCTGTTTTTT. Protein: CASSSRSPGDTGELFF.

CDR3 DNA sequence: TGCGCCAGCAGCCAAGAAAGGGTGGCAGGGCAAGTTGAGCAGTTCTTC. Translating it yields CASSQERVAGQVEQFF. The gene calls are TRBV4-1 and TRBJ2-1; tentative D call: TRBD1 (5 bases). In germline, CDR1 is MGHRA, CDR2 YSYEKL. The CDR3 totals 16 residues. V shed 0 bases and J shed 9 bases, with 18 bases lying between them.

The rearrangement links TRBV30 to TRBJ1-4; 7 positions match TRBD1. CDR1 is GTSNPN and CDR2 is SVGIG in the germline V gene (reference sequence). This CDR3 region has 16 residues. V trimming: 3 bases; J trimming: 5 bases; junction bases outside the gene matches: 12. This chain's CDR3 is CAWSPGQMVRNEKLFF. For the CDR3, the DNA is TGTGCCTGGAGCCCGGGACAGATGGTTAGGAATGAAAAACTGTTTTTT.

The V and J genes are TRBV7-9 and TRBJ2-7, with a tentative D call TRBD1 (6 bases). The CDR3 runs to 13 residues. The V gene's germline CDR1 is SEHNR and CDR2 FQNEAQ (reference sequence). V lost 3 bases, J lost 0 bases, and 6 bases lay in between. The CDR3 region is CASSLGHSYEQYV. The DNA for the CDR3 is TGTGCCAGCAGCTTGGGACACTCCTACGAGCAGTACGTC.

This clone has just one count. At one end the junction does not follow the germline gene, possibly because of a read error. The CDR3 DNA follows: TGTGCCAGTGCCTATAAGACACAGGGGGAGCCGTTCTTC. It yields the protein CASAYKTQGEPFF. V and J are TRBV19 and TRBJ2-1; 8 bases map to TRBD1. Germline CDR1 and CDR2: LNHDA and SQIVND (reference sequence). There are 13 residues in the CDR3.

The J gene is TRBJ2-3, the V gene TRBV7-3, with TRBD1 matching over 7 bases. CDR3 length: 15 residues. The germline gives CDR1 SGHTA, CDR2 FQGTGA. The ends lost 6 bases at V and 4 bases at J; junction bases unmatched: 10. CDR3 residues: CASSPQGVSSDTQYF. CDR3 nucleotides: TGTGCCAGCAGTCCTCAGGGGGTATCATCAGATACGCAGTATTTT.

V usage is TRBV5-6 and J usage is TRBJ1-2; TRBD1 might be the D (5 bases). Germline lookup yields CDR1 SGHDT and CDR2 YYEEEE. Trimming shortened V by 4 bases and J by 4 bases, and 14 bases separated the two germline ends. CDR3 length: 14 amino acids. Written as DNA, the CDR3 is TGTGCCAGCAGCGTGTTGGGGGGTAGCTATGGCTACACCTTC. The encoded protein is CASSVLGGSYGYTF.

V and J are TRBV4-1 and TRBJ2-5, with 8 bases aligning to TRBD2. The CDR3 totals 18 residues. Germline CDR1 reads MGHRA; CDR2 reads YSYEKL. J was trimmed by 5 bases and V by 5 bases; bases with no gene match: 19. The CDR3 protein is CASSESAVRGANRETQYF. The CDR3 region has the DNA TGCGCCAGCAGCGAGTCGGCGGTGCGGGGGGCCAATCGCGAGACCCAGTACTTC.